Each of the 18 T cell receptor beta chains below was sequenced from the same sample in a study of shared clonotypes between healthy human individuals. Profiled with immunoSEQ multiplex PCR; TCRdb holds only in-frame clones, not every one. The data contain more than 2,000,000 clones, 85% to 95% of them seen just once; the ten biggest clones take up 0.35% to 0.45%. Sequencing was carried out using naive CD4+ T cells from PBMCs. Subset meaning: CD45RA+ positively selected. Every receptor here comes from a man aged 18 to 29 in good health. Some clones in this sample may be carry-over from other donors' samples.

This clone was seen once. CDR3 nucleotides: TGTGCCAGCAGCAATTATCAGCAAGGTGAGCAGTTCTTC. It specifies CASSNYQQGEQFF. This chain joins TRBV7-2 and TRBJ2-1, with no clear D. Trimming pared 5 bases from V and 9 bases from J, leaving 14 bases between. CDR3 size: 13 residues. Germline V gene data show CDR1 as SGHTA and CDR2 as FQGNSA.

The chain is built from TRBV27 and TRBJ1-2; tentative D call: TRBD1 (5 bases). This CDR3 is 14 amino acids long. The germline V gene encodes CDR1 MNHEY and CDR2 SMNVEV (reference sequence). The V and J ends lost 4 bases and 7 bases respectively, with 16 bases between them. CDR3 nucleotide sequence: TGTGCCAGCAGTTCTAATGGGGGGACCTCTGGCTACACCTTC. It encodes CASSSNGGTSGYTF.

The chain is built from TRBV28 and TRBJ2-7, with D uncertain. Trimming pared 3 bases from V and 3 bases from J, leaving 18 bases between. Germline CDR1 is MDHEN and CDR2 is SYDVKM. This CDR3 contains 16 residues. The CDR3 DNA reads TGTGCCAGCAGTTTCGTACGGACCGAAACCCTCTACGAGCAGTACTTC. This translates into CASSFVRTETLYEQYF.

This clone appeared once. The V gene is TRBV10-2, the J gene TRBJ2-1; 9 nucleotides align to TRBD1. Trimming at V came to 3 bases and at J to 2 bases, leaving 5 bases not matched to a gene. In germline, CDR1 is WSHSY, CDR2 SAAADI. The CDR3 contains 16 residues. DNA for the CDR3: TGCGCCAGCAGTGAAGAGGACAGGGGCGCCTACAATGAGCAGTTCTTC. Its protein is CASSEEDRGAYNEQFF.

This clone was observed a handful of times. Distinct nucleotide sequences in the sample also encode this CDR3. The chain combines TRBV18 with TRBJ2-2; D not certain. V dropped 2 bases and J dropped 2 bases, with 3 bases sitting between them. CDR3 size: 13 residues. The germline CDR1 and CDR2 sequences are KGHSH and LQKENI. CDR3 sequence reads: CASSPSNTGELFF. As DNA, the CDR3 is TGTGCCAGCTCACCATCTAACACCGGGGAGCTGTTTTTT.

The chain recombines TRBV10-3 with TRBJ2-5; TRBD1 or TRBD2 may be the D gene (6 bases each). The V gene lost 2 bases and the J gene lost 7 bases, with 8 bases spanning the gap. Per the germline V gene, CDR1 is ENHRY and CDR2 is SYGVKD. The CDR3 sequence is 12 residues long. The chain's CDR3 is CAISEGGGTQYF. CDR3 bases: TGTGCCATCAGTGAGGGAGGGGGGACCCAGTACTTC.

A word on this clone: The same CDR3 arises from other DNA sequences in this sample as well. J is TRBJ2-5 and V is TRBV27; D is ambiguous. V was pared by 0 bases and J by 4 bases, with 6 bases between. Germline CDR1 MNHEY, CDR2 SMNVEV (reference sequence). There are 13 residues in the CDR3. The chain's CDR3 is CASSLSGGETQYF. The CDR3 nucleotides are TGTGCCAGCAGTTTATCGGGCGGAGAGACCCAGTACTTC.

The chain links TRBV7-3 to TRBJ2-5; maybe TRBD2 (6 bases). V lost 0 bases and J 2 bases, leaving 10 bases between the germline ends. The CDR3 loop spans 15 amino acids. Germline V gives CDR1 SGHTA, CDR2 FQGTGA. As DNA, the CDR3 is TGTGCCAGCAGCTTAACTCCGGGGGAGCAAGAGACCCAGTACTTC. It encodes CASSLTPGEQETQYF.

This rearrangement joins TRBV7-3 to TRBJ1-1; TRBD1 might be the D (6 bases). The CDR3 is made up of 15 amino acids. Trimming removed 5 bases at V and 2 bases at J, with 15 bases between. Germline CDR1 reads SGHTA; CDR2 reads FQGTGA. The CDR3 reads CASSPGRGLNTEAFF. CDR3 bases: TGTGCCAGCAGCCCGGGACGGGGGCTAAACACTGAAGCTTTCTTT.

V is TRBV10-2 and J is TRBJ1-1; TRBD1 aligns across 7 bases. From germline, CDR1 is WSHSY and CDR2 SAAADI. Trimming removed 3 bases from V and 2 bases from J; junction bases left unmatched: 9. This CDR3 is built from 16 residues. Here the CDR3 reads CASSDLLRQGNTEAFF. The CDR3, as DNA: TGCGCCAGCAGTGATTTATTGAGACAGGGAAACACTGAAGCTTTCTTT.

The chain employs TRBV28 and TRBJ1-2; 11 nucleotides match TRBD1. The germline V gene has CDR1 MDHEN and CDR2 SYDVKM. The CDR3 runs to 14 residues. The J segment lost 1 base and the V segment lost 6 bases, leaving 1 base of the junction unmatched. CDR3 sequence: CASRGTGGNYGYTF. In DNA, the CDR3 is TGTGCCAGCAGGGGGACAGGGGGTAACTATGGCTACACCTTC.

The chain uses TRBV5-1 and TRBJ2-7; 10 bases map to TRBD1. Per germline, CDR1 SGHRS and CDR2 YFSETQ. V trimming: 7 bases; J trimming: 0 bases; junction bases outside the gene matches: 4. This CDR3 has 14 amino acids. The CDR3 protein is CASGWTGGSYEQYF. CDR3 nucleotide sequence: TGCGCCAGCGGTTGGACAGGGGGCTCCTACGAGCAGTACTTC.

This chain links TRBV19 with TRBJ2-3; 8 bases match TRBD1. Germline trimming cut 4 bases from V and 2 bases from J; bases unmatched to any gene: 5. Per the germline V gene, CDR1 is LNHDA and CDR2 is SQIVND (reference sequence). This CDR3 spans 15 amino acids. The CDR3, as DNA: TGTGCCAGTAGTAGAGAGACAGGGGACACAGATACGCAGTATTTT. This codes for CASSRETGDTDTQYF.

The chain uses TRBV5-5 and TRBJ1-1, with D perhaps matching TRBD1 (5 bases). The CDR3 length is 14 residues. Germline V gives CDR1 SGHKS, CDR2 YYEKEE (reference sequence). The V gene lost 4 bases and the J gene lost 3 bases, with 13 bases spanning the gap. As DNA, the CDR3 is TGTGCCAGCAGCCCTGGGCCGGGGGACACTGAAGCTTTCTTT. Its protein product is CASSPGPGDTEAFF.

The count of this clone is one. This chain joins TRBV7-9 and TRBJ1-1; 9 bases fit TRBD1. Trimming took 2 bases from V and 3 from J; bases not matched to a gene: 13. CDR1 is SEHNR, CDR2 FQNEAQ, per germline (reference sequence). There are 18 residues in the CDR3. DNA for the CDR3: TGTGCCAGCAGCTTAAAGGTTGTAGGACAGGGGTGGGACACTGAAGCTTTCTTT. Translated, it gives CASSLKVVGQGWDTEAFF.

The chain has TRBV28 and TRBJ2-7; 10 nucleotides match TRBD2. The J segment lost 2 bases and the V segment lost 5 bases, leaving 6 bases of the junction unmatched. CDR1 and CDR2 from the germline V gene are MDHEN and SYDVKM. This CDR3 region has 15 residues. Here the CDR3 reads CASSAPGLATYEQYF. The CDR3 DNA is TGTGCCAGCAGTGCACCGGGACTAGCGACCTACGAGCAGTACTTC.

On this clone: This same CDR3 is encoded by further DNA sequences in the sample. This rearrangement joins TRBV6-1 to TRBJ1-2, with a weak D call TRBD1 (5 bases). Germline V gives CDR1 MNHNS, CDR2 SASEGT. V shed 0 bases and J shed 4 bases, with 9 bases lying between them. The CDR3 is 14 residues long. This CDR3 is CASSEAGGGYGYTF. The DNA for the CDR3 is TGTGCCAGCAGTGAAGCTGGGGGGGGCTATGGCTACACCTTC.

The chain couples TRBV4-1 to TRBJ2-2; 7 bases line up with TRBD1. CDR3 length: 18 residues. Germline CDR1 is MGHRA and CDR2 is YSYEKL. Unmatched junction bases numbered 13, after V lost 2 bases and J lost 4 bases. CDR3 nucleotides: TGCGCCAGCAGCCAACTTATCCGACCAGGGGGTCGCACCGGGGAGCTGTTTTTT. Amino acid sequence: CASSQLIRPGGRTGELFF.